This T cell receptor (beta chain) came from a study of metastatic and nonmetastatic thyroid tumors. Thyroid surgery was performed in patients who had received no treatment beforehand. TCRdb re-called the PCR reads with MiXCR. The table includes about 92,000 clones, about 15% detected once. The sample consisted of blood. This clonotype was obtained from a female donor with papillary thyroid cancer or a benign thyroid nodule (not recorded which). Some clones in this sample may be carry-over from other donors' samples.

Here the CDR3 reads CASRRGASSYEQYF. CDR3 coding DNA: TGTGCCAGCAGGCGGGGAGCCTCGTCCTACGAGCAGTACTTC. The genes are TRBV6-2 or TRBV6-3 and TRBJ2-7; D is possibly TRBD2 (6 bases). The CDR3 sequence is 14 residues long. The germline CDR1 and CDR2 sequences are MNHEY and SVGEGT. The V gene lost 6 bases and the J gene lost 1 base, with 13 bases spanning the gap.